A single sample is the source of the 19 T cell receptor beta chains below, sequenced in a study of blood T cell repertoires in COVID-19. Clones were read by immunoSEQ multiplex PCR, and TCRdb kept only the in-frame ones, dropping some. The data show 330,000 or so clones, roughly 87% seen once. Material for sequencing was PBMCs or T cells enriched from blood (not recorded which). Every receptor here comes from a woman aged 30 to 39 who had recovered from COVID-19.

The table lists this clone with a few counts. J is TRBJ2-1 and V is TRBV24-1, with 8 nucleotides matching TRBD2. After removal of 2 bases from V and 9 bases from J, the junction contained 8 bases not matched to a gene. Germline loops: CDR1 KGHDR, CDR2 SFDVKD. This CDR3 has 15 amino acids. CDR3 sequence: CATSDSLAGLGEQFF. The CDR3 DNA reads as TGTGCCACCAGTGATTCTCTAGCGGGTCTAGGTGAGCAGTTCTTC.

The chain couples TRBV10-3 to TRBJ2-1, with 8 bases fitting TRBD1. Germline loops: CDR1 ENHRY, CDR2 SYGVKD. The trim removed 2 bases at V and 3 bases at J, leaving 0 bases unmatched. CDR3 size: 14 residues. CDR3 residues: CAISEGTGYNEQFF. The CDR3 DNA reads as TGTGCCATCAGTGAGGGGACAGGCTACAATGAGCAGTTCTTC.

The chain recombines TRBV21-1 with TRBJ1-6; the DNA was not used to check the table's D call, TRBD1. TRBV21-1 is described as a pseudogene. This CDR3 has 15 residues. The CDR3 region has the DNA TGTGCCAGCAGCAAAGGACCCAGGGGAAGATCACCCCTCCACTTT. Translation: CASSKGPRGRSPLHF.

This rearrangement joins TRBV28 to TRBJ1-1, with 7 bases fitting TRBD1. This CDR3 has 13 amino acids. J gave up 7 bases and V 8 bases, and 10 bases lay outside the gene matches. Per the germline V gene, CDR1 is MDHEN and CDR2 is SYDVKM. CDR3 DNA sequence: TGTGCCAGCCAGGGGACAGTCATATTTGAAGCTTTCTTT. Its translation: CASQGTVIFEAFF.

The chain uses TRBV29-1 and TRBJ2-1; D perhaps matches TRBD2 (6 bases). The CDR3 is made up of 16 amino acids. The V gene lost 7 bases and the J gene lost 0 bases, with 19 bases spanning the gap. CDR1 and CDR2 from the germline V gene are SQVTM and ANQGSEA. The CDR3 coding sequence is TGCAGCGCCCTAGGCGGGGCCACTAGCTCCTACAATGAGCAGTTCTTC. It yields the protein CSALGGATSSYNEQFF.

J is TRBJ2-5 and V is TRBV27, with TRBD1 identical over 8 bases. The CDR3 runs to 14 residues. J gave up 2 bases and V 2 bases, and 1 base lay outside the gene matches. Germline V gene data show CDR1 as MNHEY and CDR2 as SMNVEV (reference sequence). The DNA for the CDR3 is TGTGCCAGCAGTTTAGACAGGGGACAAGAGACCCAGTACTTC. It encodes CASSLDRGQETQYF.

This clone was recorded only once. V usage is TRBV11-2 and J usage is TRBJ2-7; tentatively, D is TRBD1 (6 bases). Germline assignment: CDR1 SGHAT and CDR2 FQNNGV. The length of the CDR3 is 15 residues. Trimming stripped 6 bases from V and 3 bases from J, with 18 bases between. The CDR3, as DNA: TGTGCCAGCAGACCGATACAGGGTCTAATCTACGAGCAGTACTTC. Residues: CASRPIQGLIYEQYF.

V and J are TRBV28 and TRBJ2-3; 11 bases match TRBD2. Looked up from germline, CDR1 is MDHEN and CDR2 is SYDVKM. The CDR3 is 18 residues long. V gave up 6 bases and J gave up 4 bases; unmatched junction bases: 15. The CDR3 DNA reads as TGTGCCAGCAGCCCTTTAGCGGGAGGGCTGGAGATGGCAGATACGCAGTATTTT. Residues: CASSPLAGGLEMADTQYF.

The sample holds one count of this clone. This rearrangement joins TRBV11-2 to TRBJ1-1; 10 bases match TRBD1. There are 17 residues in the CDR3. Germline V gene sequence: CDR1 SGHAT, CDR2 FQNNGV. Unmatched junction bases numbered 9, after V lost 1 base and J lost 4 bases. CDR3 DNA sequence: TGTGCCAGCAGCTTAGGGGGGTGGGGACAGGGGTCCACTGAAGCTTTCTTT. Its protein product is CASSLGGWGQGSTEAFF.

The J gene is TRBJ1-2, the V gene TRBV2, with no clear D. Germline V CDR1 and CDR2: SNHLY, FYNNEI. CDR3 length equals 13 residues. Trimming pared 4 bases from V and 0 bases from J, leaving 6 bases between. The CDR3 bases are TGTGCCAGCAGTGGGTACACTAACTATGGCTACACCTTC. Translating it yields CASSGYTNYGYTF.

The rearrangement links TRBV19 to TRBJ1-2, with D possibly matching TRBD1 (5 bases). The CDR3 consists of 16 residues. V shed 6 bases and J shed 0 bases, with 17 bases lying between them. Germline V gene data show CDR1 as LNHDA and CDR2 as SQIVND (reference sequence). CDR3 sequence reads: CASRRGGNRSNYGYTF. DNA of the CDR3: TGTGCCAGTAGGCGCGGGGGGAACCGTTCTAACTATGGCTACACCTTC. Full variable domain (rest looked up from reference TRBV19 and TRBJ1-2): DGGITQSPKYLFRKEGQNVTLSCEQNLNHDAMYWYRQDPGQGLRLIYYSQIVNDFQKGDIAEGYSVSREKKESFPLTVTSAQKNPTAFYLCASRRGGNRSNYGYTFGSGTRLTVV.

The genes are TRBV7-9 and TRBJ1-1; D gene unclear. The germline gives CDR1 SEHNR, CDR2 FQNEAQ (reference sequence). V lost 1 base and J lost 7, with 7 bases in between. CDR3 size: 12 residues. The CDR3 DNA is TGTGCCAGCAGCTTAGTATCGGTTGAAGCTTTCTTT. Amino acid sequence: CASSLVSVEAFF.

This chain connects TRBV4-1 to TRBJ2-7; TRBD2 aligns across 12 bases. Germline assignment: CDR1 MGHRA and CDR2 YSYEKL. V shed 4 bases and J 0 bases; nucleotides not matched to a gene: 13. This CDR3 has 19 residues. The CDR3 reads CASSPGVLAGGHSSYEQYF. For the CDR3, the DNA is TGCGCCAGCAGCCCAGGCGTACTAGCGGGGGGCCATAGCTCCTACGAGCAGTACTTC.

CDR3 region: CASSIDLQTTYNEQFF. The CDR3 DNA follows: TGTGCCAGTAGTATAGATCTACAGACCACTTACAATGAGCAGTTCTTC. V and J are TRBV19 and TRBJ2-1; unclear D gene. The ends were cut back, 0 bases at V and 4 bases at J, with 13 bases in the middle. This CDR3 has 16 residues. CDR1 is LNHDA, CDR2 SQIVND, per germline (reference sequence).

J is TRBJ1-1 and V is TRBV5-1; D may be TRBD1 (5 bases). V lost 4 bases to trimming and J lost 0 bases, with 10 bases between them. Germline V CDR1 and CDR2: SGHRS, YFSETQ. This CDR3 contains 14 residues. CDR3 amino acids: CASSLRVVNTEAFF. DNA of the CDR3: TGCGCCAGCAGCCTCAGGGTAGTGAACACTGAAGCTTTCTTT. Using reference TRBV5-1 and TRBJ1-1 for the parts outside the CDR3, the full variable domain is KAGVTQTPRYLIKTRGQQVTLSCSPISGHRSVSWYQQTPGQGLQFLFEYFSETQRNKGNFPGRFSGRQFSNSRSEMNVSTLELGDSALYLCASSLRVVNTEAFFGQGTRLTVV.

V and J are TRBV6-5 and TRBJ1-1; 8 bases map to TRBD1. The CDR3 has 14 residues. Germline CDR1 MNHEY, CDR2 SVGAGI. Trimming cost V 6 bases and J 3 bases; bases outside gene matches: 6. This chain's CDR3 is CASSQDRADTEAFF. CDR3 in DNA: TGTGCCAGCAGCCAGGACAGGGCGGACACTGAAGCTTTCTTT.

The chain uses TRBV5-8 and TRBJ1-5, with 7 bases matching TRBD1. This CDR3 is 15 amino acids long. Trimming at V came to 10 bases and at J to 3 bases, leaving 13 bases not matched to a gene. Germline loops: CDR1 SGHTS, CDR2 YDEGEE. The CDR3 nucleotides read TGTGCCGGCGCACCTTCCGGGACAGTCAATCAGCCCCAGCATTTT. It is translated as CAGAPSGTVNQPQHF. The variable domain in full, completed from reference TRBV5-8 and TRBJ1-5, reads EAGVTQSPTHLIKTRGQQATLRCSPISGHTSVYWYQQALGLGLQFLLWYDEGEERNRGNFPPRFSGRQFPNYSSELNVNALELEDSALYLCAGAPSGTVNQPQHFGDGTRLSIL.

V is TRBV11-3 and J is TRBJ2-2; D possibly corresponds to TRBD1 (6 bases). CDR3 length equals 15 residues. Germline V gene lookup returns CDR1 SGHNT and CDR2 YENEEA. Trimming removed 3 bases at V and 4 bases at J, with 12 bases between. The CDR3 bases are TGTGCCAGCAGCTTTGGGGGCGCGGGCACCGGGGAGCTGTTTTTT. Residues: CASSFGGAGTGELFF.

V usage is TRBV7-8 and J usage is TRBJ2-3, with 7 bases aligning to TRBD2. The trim removed 2 bases at V and 0 bases at J, leaving 5 bases unmatched. Germline CDR1 reads SGHVS; CDR2 reads FQNEAQ. The CDR3 is 16 residues long. Written as DNA, the CDR3 is TGTGCCAGCAGCTTATTCAGCGGGGATAGCACAGATACGCAGTATTTT. Protein: CASSLFSGDSTDTQYF.